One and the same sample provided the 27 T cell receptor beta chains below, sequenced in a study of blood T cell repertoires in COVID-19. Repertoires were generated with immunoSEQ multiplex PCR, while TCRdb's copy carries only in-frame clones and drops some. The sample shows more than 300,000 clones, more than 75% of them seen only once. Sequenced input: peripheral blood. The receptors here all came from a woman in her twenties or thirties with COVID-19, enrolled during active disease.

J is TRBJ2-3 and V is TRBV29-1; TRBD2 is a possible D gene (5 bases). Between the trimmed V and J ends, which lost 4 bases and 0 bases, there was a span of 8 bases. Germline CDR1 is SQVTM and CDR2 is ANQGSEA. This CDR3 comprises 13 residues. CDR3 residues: CSVGAESTDTQYF. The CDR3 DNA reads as TGCAGCGTTGGAGCGGAGAGCACAGATACGCAGTATTTT.

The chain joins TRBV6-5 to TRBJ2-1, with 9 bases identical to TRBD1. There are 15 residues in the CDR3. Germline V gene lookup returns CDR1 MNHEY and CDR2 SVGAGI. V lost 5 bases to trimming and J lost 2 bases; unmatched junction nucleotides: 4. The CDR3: CASSTRQGAYNEQFF. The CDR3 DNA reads TGTGCCAGCAGTACTCGACAGGGGGCCTACAATGAGCAGTTCTTC.

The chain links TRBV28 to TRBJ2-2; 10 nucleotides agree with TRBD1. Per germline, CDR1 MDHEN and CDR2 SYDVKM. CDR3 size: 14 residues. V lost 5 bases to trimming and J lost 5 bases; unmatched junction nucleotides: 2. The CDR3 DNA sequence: TGTGCCAGCAGTAGGGACAGGGGAACCGGGGAGCTGTTTTTT. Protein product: CASSRDRGTGELFF.

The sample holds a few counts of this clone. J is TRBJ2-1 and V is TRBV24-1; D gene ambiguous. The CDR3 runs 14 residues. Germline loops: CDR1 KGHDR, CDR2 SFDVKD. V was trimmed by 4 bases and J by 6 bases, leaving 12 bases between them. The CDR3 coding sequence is TGTGCCACCAGTGACACGAGTACAGTCAATGAGCAGTTCTTC. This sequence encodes CATSDTSTVNEQFF.

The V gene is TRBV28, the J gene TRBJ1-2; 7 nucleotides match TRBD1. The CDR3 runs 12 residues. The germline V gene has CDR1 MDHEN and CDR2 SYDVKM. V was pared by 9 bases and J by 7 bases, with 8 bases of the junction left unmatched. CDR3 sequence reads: CASWGQPGGYTF. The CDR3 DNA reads TGTGCCAGTTGGGGACAGCCTGGTGGCTACACCTTC.

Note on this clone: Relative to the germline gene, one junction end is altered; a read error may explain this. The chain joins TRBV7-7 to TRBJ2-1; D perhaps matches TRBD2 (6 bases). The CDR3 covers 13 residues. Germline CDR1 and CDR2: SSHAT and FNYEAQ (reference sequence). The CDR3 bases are TGTGCTAGCAGCCCGGCGGGGAGCAATGAGCAGTTCTTC. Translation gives CASSPAGSNEQFF.

CDR3 in DNA: TGTGCCACCGAACGGGAGGACACTGAAGCTTTCTTT. Its protein product is CATEREDTEAFF. This chain joins TRBV7-9 and TRBJ1-1; no clear D. CDR3 size: 12 residues. Germline CDR1 and CDR2: SEHNR and FQNEAQ (reference sequence). Trimming cost V 10 bases and J 3 bases, with 12 bases left between them.

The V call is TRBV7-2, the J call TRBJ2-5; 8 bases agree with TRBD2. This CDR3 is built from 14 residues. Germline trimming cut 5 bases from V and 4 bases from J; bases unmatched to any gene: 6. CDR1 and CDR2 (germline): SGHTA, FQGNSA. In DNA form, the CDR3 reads TGTGCCAGCAGCCCCCGCCGGGGGGGAGAGACCCAGTACTTC. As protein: CASSPRRGGETQYF.

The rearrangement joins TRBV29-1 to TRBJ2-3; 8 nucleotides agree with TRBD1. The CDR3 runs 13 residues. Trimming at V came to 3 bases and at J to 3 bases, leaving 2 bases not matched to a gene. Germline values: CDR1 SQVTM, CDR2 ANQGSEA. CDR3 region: CSVEWDRTDTQYF. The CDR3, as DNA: TGCAGCGTTGAGTGGGACAGGACAGATACGCAGTATTTT.

In nucleotides, the CDR3 is TGTGCCAGCCTCATGAGGCGCGGGGGGACCGGGGAGCTGTTTTTT. Protein: CASLMRRGGTGELFF. J is TRBJ2-2 and V is TRBV6-5, with 8 bases aligning to TRBD2. The CDR3 is made up of 15 amino acids. In germline, CDR1 is MNHEY, CDR2 SVGAGI. The J segment lost 5 bases and the V segment lost 8 bases, leaving 10 bases of the junction unmatched.

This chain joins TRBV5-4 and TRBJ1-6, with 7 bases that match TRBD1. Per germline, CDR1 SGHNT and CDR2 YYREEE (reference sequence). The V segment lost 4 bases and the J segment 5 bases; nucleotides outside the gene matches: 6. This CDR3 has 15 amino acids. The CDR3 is CASSPRQGHNSPLHF. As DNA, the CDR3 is TGTGCCAGCAGCCCCCGACAGGGTCATAATTCACCCCTCCACTTT.

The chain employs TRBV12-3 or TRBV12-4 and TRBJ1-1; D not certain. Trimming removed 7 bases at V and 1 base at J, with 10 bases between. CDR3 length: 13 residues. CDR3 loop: CASNGVWNTEAFF. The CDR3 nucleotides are TGTGCCAGCAACGGGGTCTGGAACACTGAAGCTTTCTTT.

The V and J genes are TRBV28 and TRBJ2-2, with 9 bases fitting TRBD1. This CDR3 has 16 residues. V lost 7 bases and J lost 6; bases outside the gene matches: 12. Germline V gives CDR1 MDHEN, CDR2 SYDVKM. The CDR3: CASTTPGQGRSGELFF. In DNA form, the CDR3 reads TGTGCCAGCACCACCCCGGGACAGGGAAGGTCCGGGGAGCTGTTTTTT.

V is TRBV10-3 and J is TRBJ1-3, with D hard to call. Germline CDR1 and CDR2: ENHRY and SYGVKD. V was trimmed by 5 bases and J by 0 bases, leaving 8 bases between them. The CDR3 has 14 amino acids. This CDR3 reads CAISPQPSGNTIYF. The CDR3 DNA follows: TGTGCCATCAGTCCACAGCCCTCTGGAAACACCATATATTTT.

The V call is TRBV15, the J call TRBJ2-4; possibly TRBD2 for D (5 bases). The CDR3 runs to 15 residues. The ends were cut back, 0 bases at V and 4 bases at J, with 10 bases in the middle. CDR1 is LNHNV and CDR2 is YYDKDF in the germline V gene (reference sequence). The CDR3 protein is CATSRERALKNIQYF. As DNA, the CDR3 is TGTGCCACCAGCAGAGAGAGGGCGCTAAAAAACATTCAGTACTTC.

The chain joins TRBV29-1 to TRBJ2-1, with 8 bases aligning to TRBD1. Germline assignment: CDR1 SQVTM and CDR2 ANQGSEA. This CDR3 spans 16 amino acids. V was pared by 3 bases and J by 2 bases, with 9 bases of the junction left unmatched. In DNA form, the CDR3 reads TGCAGCGTTGATGGCTCGAAGGACAGGGCCTACAATGAGCAGTTCTTC. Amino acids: CSVDGSKDRAYNEQFF.

In DNA form, the CDR3 reads TGTGCCAGCAGTGCCCCCCTGGAGTACAATCAGCCCCAGCATTTT. Residues: CASSAPLEYNQPQHF. The rearrangement uses TRBV6-4 and TRBJ1-5; D is ambiguous. Per germline, CDR1 MRHNA and CDR2 SNTAGT. The CDR3 length is 15 residues. With 4 bases removed from V and 3 bases from J, the gap between germline ends came to 13 bases.

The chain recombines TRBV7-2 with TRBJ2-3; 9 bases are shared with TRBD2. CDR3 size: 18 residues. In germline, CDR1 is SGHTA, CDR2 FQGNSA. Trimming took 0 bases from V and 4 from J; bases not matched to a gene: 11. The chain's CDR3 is CASSLAIINSGRPDTQYF. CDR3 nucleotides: TGTGCCAGCAGCTTAGCGATTATTAATAGCGGGAGACCAGATACGCAGTATTTT.

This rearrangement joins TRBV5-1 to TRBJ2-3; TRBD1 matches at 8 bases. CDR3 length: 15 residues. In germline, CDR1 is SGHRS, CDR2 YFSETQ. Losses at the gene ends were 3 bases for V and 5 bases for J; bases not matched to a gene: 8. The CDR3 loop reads CASSSRRGRGDTQYF. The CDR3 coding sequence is TGCGCCAGCAGCTCCCGCAGGGGGCGCGGAGATACGCAGTATTTT.

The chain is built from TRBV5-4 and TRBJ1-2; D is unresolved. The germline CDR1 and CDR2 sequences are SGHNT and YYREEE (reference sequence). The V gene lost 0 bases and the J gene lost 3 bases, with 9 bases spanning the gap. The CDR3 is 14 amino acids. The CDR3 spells CASSLGHSYYGYTF. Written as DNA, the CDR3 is TGTGCCAGCAGCTTGGGCCACTCTTACTATGGCTACACCTTC.

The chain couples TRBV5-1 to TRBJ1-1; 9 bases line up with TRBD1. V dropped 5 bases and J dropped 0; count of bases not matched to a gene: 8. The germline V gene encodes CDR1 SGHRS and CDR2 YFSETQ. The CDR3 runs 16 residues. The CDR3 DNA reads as TGCGCCAGCAGTAGGGGGACAGGGCTTATGAACACTGAAGCTTTCTTT. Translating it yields CASSRGTGLMNTEAFF.

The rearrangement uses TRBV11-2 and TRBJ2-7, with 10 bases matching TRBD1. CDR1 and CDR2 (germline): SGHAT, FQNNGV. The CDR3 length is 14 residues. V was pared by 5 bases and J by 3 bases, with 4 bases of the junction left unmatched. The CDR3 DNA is TGTGCCAGCAGCGGATGGGACAGGGGCTACGAGCAGTACTTC. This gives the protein CASSGWDRGYEQYF.

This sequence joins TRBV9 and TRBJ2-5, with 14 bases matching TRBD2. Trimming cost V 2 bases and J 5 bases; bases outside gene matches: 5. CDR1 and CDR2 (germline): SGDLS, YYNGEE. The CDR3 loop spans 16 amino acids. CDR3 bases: TGTGCCAGCAGCGTGAGACTAGCGGGAGGGCGGGAGACCCAGTACTTC. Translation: CASSVRLAGGRETQYF.

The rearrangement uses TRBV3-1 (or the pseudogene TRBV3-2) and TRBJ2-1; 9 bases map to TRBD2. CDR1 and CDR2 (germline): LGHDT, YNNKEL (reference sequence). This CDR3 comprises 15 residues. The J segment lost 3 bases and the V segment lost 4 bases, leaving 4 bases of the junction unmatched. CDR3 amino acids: CASSPPTSGYNEQFF. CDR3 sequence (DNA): TGTGCCAGCAGCCCCCCGACTAGCGGCTACAATGAGCAGTTCTTC.

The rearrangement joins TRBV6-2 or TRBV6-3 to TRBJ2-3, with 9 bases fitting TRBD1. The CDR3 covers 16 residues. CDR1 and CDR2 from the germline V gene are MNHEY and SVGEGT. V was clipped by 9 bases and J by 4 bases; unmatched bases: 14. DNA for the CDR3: TGTGCCAGAAGTAGCCTCCGGGACAGGGAAGCAGATACGCAGTATTTT. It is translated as CARSSLRDREADTQYF.

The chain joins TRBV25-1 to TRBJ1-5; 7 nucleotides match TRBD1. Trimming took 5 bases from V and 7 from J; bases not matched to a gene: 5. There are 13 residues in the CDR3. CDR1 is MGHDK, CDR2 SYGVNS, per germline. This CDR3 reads CASSQGDLQPQHF. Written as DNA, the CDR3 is TGTGCCAGCAGTCAGGGGGATTTACAGCCCCAGCATTTT.

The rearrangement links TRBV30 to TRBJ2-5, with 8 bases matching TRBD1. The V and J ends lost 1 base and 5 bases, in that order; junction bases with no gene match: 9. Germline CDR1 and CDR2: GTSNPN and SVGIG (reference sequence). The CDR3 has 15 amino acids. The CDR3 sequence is CAWSARQGLGETQYF. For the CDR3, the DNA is TGTGCCTGGAGTGCCCGACAGGGGCTCGGTGAGACCCAGTACTTC.